A selection of T cell receptor beta chains follows, all from one sample in a study of blood T cell repertoires in COVID-19. Produced via immunoSEQ multiplex PCR; TCRdb's table is partial and in-frame only. The sample yields some 190,000 clones, roughly four fifths seen once. The sample taken for sequencing was peripheral blood. These receptors were obtained from a woman of 80 years or more with COVID-19, enrolled during active disease. Each CDR3 is given with its conserved first and last residue. D genes are given only for firm matches. For some rows the clone size is stated as once, few or many, or as a class when expanded; others skip it.

NA,13,TRBJ2-3,NA,TRBV2,CASTPSGTDTQYF,TGTGCCAGCACCCCCTCTGGCACAGATACGCAGTATTTT
few,15,TRBJ1-4,TRBD1,TRBV6-5,CASSSDRAFNEKLFF,TGTGCCAGCAGTTCCGACAGGGCCTTTAATGAAAAACTGTTTTTT
few,18,TRBJ2-1,TRBD2,TRBV3-1/TRBV3-2,CASSPLGAGGYSYNEQFF,TGTGCCAGCAGCCCTCTGGGTGCGGGGGGGTATTCCTACAATGAGCAGTTCTTC
NA,14,TRBJ1-3,NA,TRBV5-1,CASSGAGSGNTIYF,TGCGCCAGCAGCGGTGCGGGCTCTGGAAACACCATATATTTT
NA,12,TRBJ1-5,NA,TRBV10-3,CAIGEGGQPQHF,TGTGCCATCGGGGAGGGTGGTCAGCCCCAGCATTTT
NA,15,TRBJ1-3,NA,TRBV5-1,CASSLDRAGGNTIYF,TGCGCCAGCAGCTTGGACAGGGCAGGTGGAAACACCATATATTTT
NA,15,TRBJ1-5,TRBD1,TRBV7-2,CASSSRRTGPQPQHF,TGTGCCAGCAGCTCGCGAAGGACAGGCCCCCAGCCCCAGCATTTT
NA,12,TRBJ2-1,TRBD1,TRBV5-1,CASSPAGTGLFF,TGCGCCAGCAGCCCGGCTGGGACAGGGTTGTTCTTC
few,12,TRBJ1-3,NA,TRBV2,CASSDRGNTIYF,TGTGCCAGCAGTGACCGGGGAAACACCATATATTTT
NA,15,TRBJ2-1,NA,TRBV6-5,CASSKEGGGAPEQFF,TGTGCCAGCAGCAAGGAAGGAGGGGGGGCCCCTGAGCAGTTCTTC
NA,14,TRBJ1-1,NA,TRBV5-1,CASSAGVPSAEAFF,TGCGCCAGCAGCGCCGGTGTCCCGAGCGCTGAAGCTTTCTTT
once,17,TRBJ1-3,TRBD1,TRBV28,CASSLTSGQGAGNTIYF,TGTGCCAGCAGTTTGACCTCGGGACAGGGGGCTGGAAACACCATATATTTT
once,15,TRBJ2-1,TRBD2,TRBV5-1,CASRSSGEGYNEQFF,TGCGCCAGCAGGTCTAGCGGGGAGGGGTACAATGAGCAGTTCTTC
NA,15,TRBJ1-5,TRBD1,TRBV7-9,CASSLSTGAGQPQHF,TGTGCCAGCAGCCTATCAACAGGGGCGGGTCAGCCCCAGCATTTT
once,14,TRBJ1-2,NA,TRBV5-1,CASSLGVGVYGYTF,TGCGCCAGCAGCTTGGGGGTAGGGGTCTATGGCTACACCTTC
once,14,TRBJ1-2,TRBD1,TRBV27,CASSPDRGAGGYTF,TGTGCCAGCAGTCCCGACAGGGGCGCCGGCGGCTACACCTTC
NA,12,TRBJ2-2,NA,TRBV19,CAMSSGTGELFF,TGTGCCATGTCTTCAGGCACCGGGGAGCTGTTTTTT
NA,16,TRBJ1-4,NA,TRBV5-1,CASSSTRWGADEKLFF,TGCGCCAGCAGCTCGACTCGGTGGGGAGCCGATGAAAAACTGTTTTTT
NA,15,TRBJ2-5,TRBD1,TRBV19,CASSIGGRGRETQYF,TGTGCCAGTAGTATAGGGGGAAGGGGGCGAGAGACCCAGTACTTC
NA,15,TRBJ2-7,TRBD1,TRBV10-3,CAISEGDRVPYEQYF,TGTGCCATCAGTGAGGGGGACAGGGTGCCTTACGAGCAGTACTTC
NA,13,TRBJ2-2,TRBD2,TRBV2,CASSREVAGELFF,TGTGCCAGCAGCCGGGAGGTGGCCGGGGAGCTGTTTTTT
NA,14,TRBJ2-2,NA,TRBV6-6,CASNTGRDTGELFF,TGTGCCAGCAATACAGGCCGGGACACCGGGGAGCTGTTTTTT
NA,16,TRBJ2-1,NA,TRBV14,CASSSNPGYSYNEQFF,TGTGCCAGCAGCTCCAACCCGGGGTACTCCTACAATGAGCAGTTCTTC
NA,16,TRBJ2-5,TRBD1,TRBV5-1,CASSLAPGTGKETQYF,TGCGCCAGCAGCTTAGCCCCCGGGACAGGGAAAGAGACCCAGTACTTC
NA,13,TRBJ1-1,NA,TRBV5-4,CASSLPRGTEAFF,TGTGCCAGCAGCTTACCCCGGGGGACTGAAGCTTTCTTT
NA,16,TRBJ2-7,TRBD2,TRBV6-5,CASSYSSGAEAYEQYF,TGTGCCAGCAGTTACTCTAGCGGGGCGGAAGCCTACGAGCAGTACTTC
NA,14,TRBJ1-2,NA,TRBV19,CASSIARATWGYTF,TGTGCCAGTAGTATCGCGAGGGCCACCTGGGGCTACACCTTC
NA,17,TRBJ2-2,TRBD2,TRBV4-1,CASSQEVASGSPGELFF,TGCGCCAGCAGCCAAGAAGTGGCGAGCGGGAGCCCCGGGGAGCTGTTTTTT
NA,17,TRBJ2-3,TRBD2,TRBV5-1,CASSSLAGAPTTDTQYF,TGCGCCAGCAGCTCACTAGCGGGAGCCCCTACCACAGATACGCAGTATTTT
NA,15,TRBJ1-2,NA,TRBV7-9,CASSLGEGRNYGYTF,TGTGCCAGCAGCTTGGGGGAGGGACGGAACTATGGCTACACCTTC
NA,15,TRBJ2-1,NA,TRBV6-5,CASSLASVAYNEQFF,TGTGCCAGCAGTTTGGCTAGCGTGGCCTACAATGAGCAGTTCTTC
NA,15,TRBJ1-5,NA,TRBV5-1,CASSLAGGIDQPQHF,TGCGCCAGCAGCTTGGCCGGAGGGATTGATCAGCCCCAGCATTTT
few,15,TRBJ2-1,TRBD2,TRBV19,CASSTPRGGMTEQFF,TGTGCCAGTAGTACCCCGCGGGGGGGTATGACTGAGCAGTTCTTC
NA,13,TRBJ1-1,NA,TRBV5-1,CASSYGQNTEAFF,TGCGCCAGCAGCTATGGACAGAACACTGAAGCTTTCTTT
NA,13,TRBJ2-1,NA,TRBV28,CASSLTQTGIRFF,TGTGCCAGCAGTCTAACCCAAACAGGGATCCGGTTCTTC
NA,12,TRBJ1-5,NA,TRBV3-1/TRBV3-2,CASSQDGGAQHF,TGTGCCAGCAGCCAAGACGGGGGGGCCCAGCATTTT
NA,13,TRBJ1-1,NA,TRBV6-6,CASTQGWGTEAFF,TGTGCCAGCACCCAGGGTTGGGGCACTGAAGCTTTCTTT
NA,15,TRBJ1-6,TRBD1,TRBV3-1/TRBV3-2,CASRTAQGVYSPLHF,TGTGCCAGCAGAACCGCCCAGGGGGTCTACTCACCCCTCCACTTT
once,13,TRBJ2-7,NA,TRBV27,CASRPRRSHEQYF,TGTGCCAGCAGACCGCGGCGCTCCCACGAGCAGTACTTC
NA,14,TRBJ1-2,TRBD1,TRBV28,CASSIGDRLHGYTF,TGTGCCAGCAGTATCGGGGACAGGTTACATGGCTACACCTTC
NA,16,TRBJ2-2,TRBD2,TRBV5-4,CALSGTSGSGTGELFF,TGTGCCTTGTCCGGGACTAGCGGGAGTGGAACCGGGGAGCTGTTTTTT
NA,14,TRBJ1-2,TRBD1,TRBV7-3,CASSEGQGRTGYTF,TGTGCCAGCAGCGAGGGACAGGGGAGGACCGGCTACACCTTC
NA,11,TRBJ1-1,NA,TRBV7-2,CASSRLTEAFF,TGTGCCAGCAGCCGACTCACTGAAGCTTTCTTT
once,16,TRBJ1-5,NA,TRBV7-8,CASSLVTQISNQPQHF,TGTGCCAGCAGCTTGGTAACCCAGATTAGCAATCAGCCCCAGCATTTT
NA,15,TRBJ2-5,NA,TRBV5-1,CASSLDPGPQETQYF,TGCGCCAGCAGCTTGGACCCAGGGCCTCAAGAGACCCAGTACTTC
NA,15,TRBJ1-2,NA,TRBV6-6,CASSYPTELFYGYTF,TGTGCCAGCAGTTACCCGACGGAGCTATTCTATGGCTACACCTTC
NA,16,TRBJ2-7,TRBD2,TRBV28,CASSLTRTSGRYEQYF,TGTGCCAGCAGTCTGACCAGGACTAGCGGGCGCTACGAGCAGTACTTC
NA,13,TRBJ2-5,NA,TRBV19,CASSTTVQETQYF,TGTGCCAGTAGTACGACAGTACAAGAGACCCAGTACTTC